These 25 T cell receptor beta chains were all obtained from the same sample, sequenced in a study of T cells in Graves' hyperthyroidism and ophthalmopathy. RNA transcripts provided the source from which TCR beta CDR3 regions were amplified. Researchers ran a first-round RT-PCR on the TCR CDR3 using the HTBI primer set. One entry per CDR3 protein results from TCRdb running MiXCR on the multiplex PCR reads. The sample yields 340,000 or so distinct CDR3 sequences, 16% seen once. Sequencing was done on a sample of blood. The origin of the receptors is a man aged 25 to 45 with Graves' hyperthyroidism.

In this sample, this clonotype turned up a few times. The rearrangement joins TRBV15 to TRBJ2-7, with D tentatively TRBD1 (5 bases). V was shortened by 3 bases and J by 5 bases, with 14 bases between the two germline ends. The CDR3 sequence is 14 residues long. CDR1 is LNHNV and CDR2 is YYDKDF in the germline V gene (reference sequence). CDR3 sequence: CATSSIPGRDEQYF. In DNA, the CDR3 is TGTGCCACCAGCAGTATCCCAGGGCGAGACGAGCAGTACTTC.

This clonotype was counted ten times or more. The chain carries TRBV20-1 and TRBJ2-3; D ambiguous. Germline V CDR1 and CDR2: DFQATT, SNEGSKA (reference sequence). The V end was cut by 0 bases, the J end by 4 bases, with 5 bases between. The CDR3 has 12 residues. As DNA, the CDR3 is TGCAGTGCTAGAGATTTTTCAGATACGCAGTATTTT. It yields the protein CSARDFSDTQYF.

This clonotype was recorded many times. The chain joins TRBV7-3 to TRBJ1-1; D is undetermined. The CDR3 length is 14 residues. From germline, CDR1 is SGHTA and CDR2 FQGTGA. The germline V and J ends were trimmed by 1 base and 1 base, with 7 bases remaining between them. Written as DNA, the CDR3 is TGTGCCAGCAGCTTAAGTGAGGGGAACACTGAAGCTTTCTTT. This sequence encodes CASSLSEGNTEAFF.

The chain recombines TRBV12-5 with TRBJ2-1; TRBD2 agrees at 11 bases. The V segment lost 4 bases and the J segment 0 bases; nucleotides outside the gene matches: 5. There are 17 residues in the CDR3. From germline, CDR1 is LGHNT and CDR2 FRNRAP. The DNA for the CDR3 is TGTGCTAGTGGTTCAAGACTAGCGGGAACCTCCTACAATGAGCAGTTCTTC. It specifies CASGSRLAGTSYNEQFF.

This clonotype came up a few times. A much more abundant neighbour one base away suggests this may be a read error. The gene calls are TRBV12-3 or TRBV12-4 and TRBJ1-3; no clear D. Trimming pared 6 bases from V and 3 bases from J, leaving 12 bases between. The CDR3 has 14 amino acids. CDR3: CASSTAQLGNTIYF. In DNA form, the CDR3 reads TGTGCCAGCAGCACAGCGCAACTTGGAAACACCATATATTTT.

The chain links TRBV20-1 to TRBJ1-2; D is uncertain. Germline V gives CDR1 DFQATT, CDR2 SNEGSKA (reference sequence). Trimming took 3 bases from V and 4 from J, leaving 12 bases between them. This CDR3 region has 13 residues. The CDR3 sequence: CSASRRDSYGYTF. In nucleotides, the CDR3 is TGCAGTGCTAGTCGAAGGGATAGCTATGGCTACACCTTC.

The rearrangement uses TRBV27 and TRBJ1-1; unclear D gene. CDR3 length equals 13 residues. Germline loops: CDR1 MNHEY, CDR2 SMNVEV (reference sequence). With 6 bases removed from V and 4 bases from J, the gap between germline ends came to 12 bases. The CDR3 spells CASSLLGGTEAFF. The CDR3 coding sequence is TGTGCCAGCAGCTTACTAGGCGGCACTGAAGCTTTCTTT.

The chain carries TRBV5-6 and TRBJ2-7, with 8 bases fitting TRBD2. The V and J ends lost 4 bases and 4 bases, in that order; junction bases with no gene match: 10. There are 15 residues in the CDR3. Germline CDR1 reads SGHDT; CDR2 reads YYEEEE. The CDR3 bases are TGTGCCAGCAGCGTCTATAGCGGGGACTATTACGAGCAGTACTTC. The encoded protein is CASSVYSGDYYEQYF.

V gene TRBV5-1 combines with J gene TRBJ2-6, with unresolved D. V shed 0 bases and J shed 0 bases, with 10 bases lying between them. The CDR3 totals 17 residues. Per germline, CDR1 SGHRS and CDR2 YFSETQ. The CDR3: CASSLARPLSGANVLTF. DNA for the CDR3: TGCGCCAGCAGCTTGGCCCGTCCACTCTCTGGGGCCAACGTCCTGACTTTC.

Comments on this clonotype: A much larger clone lies one base from this, so it may be a read error. This chain connects TRBV12-3 or TRBV12-4 to TRBJ1-1, with 11 bases lining up with TRBD1. This CDR3 region has 15 residues. The CDR3 region has the DNA TGTGCCAGCAGTTCGGACAGGGGGCCTTCTCCTGAAGCTCTCTTT. Amino acids: CASSSDRGPSPEALF.

V gene TRBV15 combines with J gene TRBJ1-6; D remains unclear. The germline V and J ends were trimmed by 0 bases and 7 bases, with 10 bases remaining between them. The CDR3 consists of 15 residues. CDR1 and CDR2 (germline): LNHNV, YYDKDF (reference sequence). The DNA of the CDR3 is TGTGCCACCAGCAGAGATGGAGGCCGGAATTCACCCCTCCACTTT. The encoded protein is CATSRDGGRNSPLHF.

This clonotype came up once. The gene calls are TRBV24-1 and TRBJ2-1; 8 nucleotides line up with TRBD2. The CDR3 spans 17 residues. Germline values: CDR1 KGHDR, CDR2 SFDVKD. J was trimmed by 8 bases and V by 0 bases; bases with no gene match: 11. CDR3 DNA sequence: TGTGCCACCAGTGATTTGGGGGGGCGCGGGAGGTCATATGAGCAGTTCTTC. Protein sequence: CATSDLGGRGRSYEQFF.

This clonotype was observed a single time. The V and J genes are TRBV30 and TRBJ1-6; no definite D call. V lost 3 bases and J 9 bases, leaving 6 bases between the germline ends. Germline V CDR1 and CDR2: GTSNPN, SVGIG (reference sequence). There are 11 residues in the CDR3. This chain's CDR3 is CAWRRRSPLHF. The CDR3 DNA follows: TGTGCCTGGAGACGCCGTTCACCCCTCCACTTT.

This clonotype came up many times. This sequence joins TRBV12-3 or TRBV12-4 and TRBJ2-3; no clear D. This CDR3 is built from 14 residues. Trimming removed 3 bases at V and 0 bases at J, with 7 bases between. The CDR3 sequence: CASSLVTSTDTQYF. CDR3 bases: TGTGCCAGCAGTTTGGTGACTAGCACAGATACGCAGTATTTT.

In its sample, this clonotype was seen many times. The chain has TRBV27 and TRBJ2-5; perhaps TRBD1 as D (6 bases). The germline gives CDR1 MNHEY, CDR2 SMNVEV (reference sequence). V shed 4 bases and J shed 3 bases, with 9 bases lying between them. There are 13 residues in the CDR3. CDR3 protein: CASSSNREETQYF. DNA of the CDR3: TGTGCCAGCAGTTCTAACAGGGAAGAGACCCAGTACTTC.

In this sample, this clonotype turned up many times. The J gene is TRBJ2-7, the V gene TRBV2, with TRBD2 matching over 8 bases. The junction had 5 bases not matched to a gene; V was cut back by 0 bases and J by 4 bases. This CDR3 comprises 15 residues. Per germline, CDR1 SNHLY and CDR2 FYNNEI. Here the CDR3 reads CASSEAGGRRYEQYF. The CDR3 nucleotides are TGTGCCAGCAGTGAAGCGGGCGGGAGGCGGTACGAGCAGTACTTC. Supplemented by reference TRBV2 and TRBJ2-7, the full variable domain reads EPEVTQTPSHQVTQMGQEVILRCVPISNHLYFYWYRQILGQKVEFLVSFYNNEISEKSEIFDDQFSVERPDGSNFTLKIRSTKLEDSAMYFCASSEAGGRRYEQYFGPGTRLTVT.

This sequence joins TRBV25-1 and TRBJ2-1; possibly TRBD2 for D (5 bases). The CDR3 extends over 14 amino acids. CDR1 is MGHDK, CDR2 SYGVNS, per germline. V was cut by 9 bases and J by 1 base, with 13 bases left in between. The CDR3 region is CARRTSGSYNEQFF. CDR3 DNA sequence: TGTGCCAGGAGAACTAGTGGGTCCTACAATGAGCAGTTCTTC.

This clonotype occurred many times. The chain recombines TRBV24-1 with TRBJ2-1, with 8 bases matching TRBD1. Germline trimming cut 4 bases from V and 4 bases from J; bases unmatched to any gene: 8. The CDR3 totals 16 residues. The germline V gene encodes CDR1 KGHDR and CDR2 SFDVKD. CDR3 residues: CATSDSGTGIYNEQFF. The DNA for the CDR3 is TGTGCCACCAGTGACTCCGGGACAGGAATATACAATGAGCAGTTCTTC.

This clonotype was recorded at least ten times. The V and J genes are TRBV28 and TRBJ2-4; a possible D gene is TRBD2 (5 bases). This CDR3 contains 14 residues. Germline assignment: CDR1 MDHEN and CDR2 SYDVKM. Deletions cut 7 bases from V and 0 bases from J, with 10 bases between. DNA of the CDR3: TGTGCCAGCAACGGGGATCTAGCCAAAAACATTCAGTACTTC. This gives the protein CASNGDLAKNIQYF.

V usage is TRBV18 and J usage is TRBJ1-1, with 10 bases aligning to TRBD1. Looked up from germline, CDR1 is KGHSH and CDR2 is LQKENI. This CDR3 comprises 15 residues. Germline trimming cut 0 bases from V and 6 bases from J; bases unmatched to any gene: 4. This CDR3 is CASSPPRDRGSEAFF. The DNA for the CDR3 is TGTGCCAGCTCACCACCCCGGGACAGGGGATCTGAAGCTTTCTTT. The full variable domain, completed using reference TRBV18 and TRBJ1-1, is NAGVMQNPRHLVRRRGQEARLRCSPMKGHSHVYWYRQLPEEGLKFMVYLQKENIIDESGMPKERFSAEFPKEGPSILRIQQVVRGDSAAYFCASSPPRDRGSEAFFGQGTRLTVV.

This clonotype occurred many times. This chain uses TRBV12-3 or TRBV12-4 with TRBJ2-3; the D is unclear. The CDR3 runs to 13 residues. V gave up 5 bases and J gave up 5 bases, with 11 bases separating them. CDR3 sequence (DNA): TGTGCCAGCAGTCCTGGGGTCGTAGATACGCAGTATTTT. This codes for CASSPGVVDTQYF.

This clonotype was observed many times. This sequence joins TRBV11-3 and TRBJ2-5; TRBD1 matches at 7 bases. The CDR3 sequence is 12 residues long. Germline trimming cut 5 bases from V and 7 bases from J; bases unmatched to any gene: 4. Germline CDR1 SGHNT, CDR2 YENEEA. The CDR3 sequence: CASSGTDSTQYF. DNA for the CDR3: TGTGCCAGCAGCGGGACAGATTCGACCCAGTACTTC.

The genes are TRBV5-1 and TRBJ2-5, with 9 bases fitting TRBD2. Germline lookup yields CDR1 SGHRS and CDR2 YFSETQ. Trimming took 4 bases from V and 2 from J; bases not matched to a gene: 9. The CDR3 covers 16 residues. The CDR3 region is CASSQGGLARQETQYF. CDR3 nucleotide sequence: TGCGCCAGCAGCCAGGGAGGACTAGCGCGGCAAGAGACCCAGTACTTC.

The chain uses TRBV18 and TRBJ1-5, with 7 positions matching TRBD1. The CDR3 has 15 amino acids. In germline, CDR1 is KGHSH, CDR2 LQKENI. The junction had 2 bases not matched to a gene; V was cut back by 0 bases and J by 3 bases. CDR3 protein: CASSPPGTVNQPQHF. The CDR3 region has the DNA TGTGCCAGCTCACCACCCGGGACAGTCAATCAGCCCCAGCATTTT.

This clonotype was counted at least ten times. This rearrangement joins TRBV6-1 to TRBJ2-1; 7 bases align to TRBD2. The germline V gene encodes CDR1 MNHNS and CDR2 SASEGT. This CDR3 is built from 15 residues. V lost 5 bases, J lost 3 bases, and 7 bases stayed unmatched. CDR3 in DNA: TGTGCCAGCAGTTTAGCGGGCATGAGCTACAATGAGCAGTTCTTC. Amino acid sequence: CASSLAGMSYNEQFF.